These 25 T cell receptor beta chains came from one sample sequenced in a study of T-cell reconstitution after alpha-beta-depleted transplantation in children. A library of TCRbeta sequences, prepared with unique molecular identifiers, was generated. Each CDR3 protein is one row after TCRdb ran MiXCR on the PCR reads. The data contain hundreds of thousands of distinct CDR3 sequences, about an eighth of them singletons. The specimen was PBMCs, collected from the stem cell graft. These receptors were taken from a human donor who donated a stem cell graft to a child with Fanconi anemia.

This clonotype came up a few times. The genes are TRBV5-1 and TRBJ1-2; TRBD1 aligns across 7 bases. V dropped 3 bases and J dropped 4; count of bases not matched to a gene: 12. In germline, CDR1 is SGHRS, CDR2 YFSETQ. The CDR3 runs to 16 residues. In DNA, the CDR3 is TGCGCCAGCAGCTGGAGGGGGCCCCCCGGGGGCTATGGCTACACCTTC. It codes for CASSWRGPPGGYGYTF.

The rearrangement uses TRBV7-2 and TRBJ2-6, with TRBD2 as a possible D gene (7 bases). Trimming pared 5 bases from V and 9 bases from J, leaving 20 bases between. The CDR3 has 16 amino acids. Germline CDR1 reads SGHTA; CDR2 reads FQGNSA. The CDR3 here is CASSLDGGLVYNVLTF. The CDR3 DNA reads as TGTGCCAGCAGCCTCGACGGGGGGCTGGTTTACAACGTCCTGACTTTC.

This clonotype was found many times. This sequence joins TRBV7-3 and TRBJ1-2, with D possibly matching TRBD1 (6 bases). Trimming shortened V by 5 bases and J by 3 bases, and 19 bases separated the two germline ends. Germline V lookup: CDR1 SGHTA, CDR2 FQGTGA. This CDR3 contains 16 residues. CDR3: CASSPHGTSDYYGYTF. The CDR3 nucleotides read TGTGCCAGCAGCCCCCATGGGACATCGGATTACTATGGCTACACCTTC.

V usage is TRBV5-1 and J usage is TRBJ2-7; TRBD1 matches at 11 bases. The CDR3 has 16 residues. Trimming at V came to 5 bases and at J to 1 base, leaving 8 bases not matched to a gene. Germline CDR1 is SGHRS and CDR2 is YFSETQ. The CDR3 loop is CASRWTGGDLSYEQYF. CDR3 DNA sequence: TGCGCCAGCAGATGGACAGGGGGCGATCTTTCCTACGAGCAGTACTTC.

This clonotype was found a few times. The chain recombines TRBV20-1 with TRBJ2-1; D could derive from TRBD1 or TRBD2 (5 bases each). Germline V gives CDR1 DFQATT, CDR2 SNEGSKA (reference sequence). The V end was cut by 6 bases, the J end by 0 bases, with 15 bases between. The CDR3 runs to 15 residues. The CDR3 DNA reads TGCAGTGCCCCCCCCGAGGGGAGCTCCTACAATGAGCAGTTCTTC. It encodes CSAPPEGSSYNEQFF.

This clonotype was seen a handful of times. The chain couples TRBV10-2 to TRBJ1-4, with 9 bases fitting TRBD1. CDR1 WSHSY and CDR2 SAAADI come from the germline V gene. Trimming at V came to 4 bases and at J to 8 bases, leaving 5 bases not matched to a gene. The length of the CDR3 is 14 residues. This chain's CDR3 is CASSATGGDEKLFF. The CDR3 DNA sequence: TGCGCCAGCAGTGCGACAGGGGGAGACGAAAAACTGTTTTTT.

This clonotype was observed a handful of times. The chain links TRBV2 to TRBJ2-5; unclear D gene. There are 14 residues in the CDR3. Germline CDR1 reads SNHLY; CDR2 reads FYNNEI. The V end lost 5 bases, the J end lost 1 base, and 11 bases lay between the germline ends. In nucleotides, the CDR3 is TGTGCCAGCAGTAACCGGGCCGTCCAAGAGACCCAGTACTTC. This encodes CASSNRAVQETQYF.

Many counts were recorded for this clonotype. The gene calls are TRBV12-3 or TRBV12-4 and TRBJ2-1, with TRBD1 matching over 8 bases. With V trimmed by 6 bases and J by 7 bases, 5 bases remained unmatched. CDR3 length: 13 residues. CDR3 DNA sequence: TGTGCCAGCAGCTCCGACAGGGGTAATGAGCAGTTCTTC. Translating it yields CASSSDRGNEQFF.

At least ten counts were recorded for this clonotype. The chain is built from TRBV12-3 or TRBV12-4 and TRBJ2-3; 8 bases line up with TRBD1. This CDR3 comprises 15 residues. With 6 bases clipped from V and 2 bases from J, the junction kept 7 bases outside the gene matches. This CDR3 reads CASRPSGGLTDTQYF. CDR3 DNA: TGTGCCAGCAGGCCCTCAGGGGGCCTCACAGATACGCAGTATTTT.

There are many counts of this clonotype. The rearrangement uses TRBV3-1 and TRBJ2-3, with TRBD1 matching 8 bases. Trimming took 3 bases from V and 2 from J; bases not matched to a gene: 4. The CDR3 spans 15 residues. Germline V gene sequence: CDR1 LGHDT, CDR2 YNNKEL (reference sequence). The CDR3 coding sequence is TGTGCCAGCAGCCAGACAGGGGCGTTCACAGATACGCAGTATTTT. Translating it yields CASSQTGAFTDTQYF.

This clonotype was detected ten times or more. V usage is TRBV20-1 and J usage is TRBJ2-3, with D perhaps being TRBD1 or TRBD2 (6 bases each). The CDR3 runs 16 residues. Germline CDR1 DFQATT, CDR2 SNEGSKA (reference sequence). V was pared by 5 bases and J by 2 bases, with 20 bases between. The CDR3 nucleotides read TGCAGTGCTTCCCCCTCTAGAGGGGGGTTCACAGATACGCAGTATTTT. Protein sequence: CSASPSRGGFTDTQYF.

This clonotype showed up just a few times. The V call is TRBV20-1, the J call TRBJ1-1, with D unclear. Germline-derived CDR1 and CDR2 are DFQATT and SNEGSKA (reference sequence). There are 10 residues in the CDR3. Trimming shortened V by 4 bases and J by 10 bases, and 10 bases separated the two germline ends. The CDR3 loop is CSAKRSGAFF. Written as DNA, the CDR3 is TGCAGTGCTAAACGCAGTGGAGCTTTCTTT.

This chain links TRBV2 with TRBJ2-7; tentatively, D is TRBD1 (7 bases). The CDR3 spans 11 residues. Germline V CDR1 and CDR2: SNHLY, FYNNEI. The V end was cut by 5 bases, the J end by 11 bases, with 13 bases between. The CDR3: CASSYTGEEYF. Written as DNA, the CDR3 is TGTGCCAGCAGTTATACAGGGGAGGAGTACTTC.

Many counts were recorded for this clonotype. The chain is built from TRBV7-2 and TRBJ2-3; D is unresolved. CDR1 is SGHTA, CDR2 FQGNSA, per germline. The V end lost 5 bases, the J end lost 1 base, and 10 bases lay between the germline ends. This CDR3 region has 14 residues. The CDR3 DNA sequence: TGTGCCAGCAGCCCGACGTCAGGCACAGATACGCAGTATTTT. Residues: CASSPTSGTDTQYF.

There are a few counts of this clonotype. The J gene is TRBJ1-1, the V gene TRBV6-1; perhaps TRBD1 as D (6 bases). V lost 6 bases to trimming and J lost 5 bases, with 19 bases between them. The CDR3 consists of 15 residues. The germline V gene encodes CDR1 MNHNS and CDR2 SASEGT. The CDR3 region is CASRPTGGPSTEAFF. The DNA for the CDR3 is TGTGCCAGCAGACCGACCGGGGGGCCATCAACTGAAGCTTTCTTT.

This clonotype came up a few times. This rearrangement joins TRBV29-1 to TRBJ1-1, with a possible D match to TRBD1 (5 bases). V was cut by 6 bases and J by 5 bases, with 25 bases left in between. Germline V gene sequence: CDR1 SQVTM, CDR2 ANQGSEA. The CDR3 extends over 16 amino acids. The CDR3 DNA is TGCAGCGTGGGGGAGCACTCAAAACTTACGGGGACTGAAGCTTTCTTT. Protein product: CSVGEHSKLTGTEAFF.

The table lists this clonotype with a few counts. The rearrangement links TRBV2 to TRBJ2-2; 10 bases are a match to TRBD1. Germline values: CDR1 SNHLY, CDR2 FYNNEI. The CDR3 totals 15 residues. Trimming at V came to 8 bases and at J to 7 bases, leaving 10 bases not matched to a gene. The CDR3 is CASSRQGALDGELFF. The CDR3 nucleotides read TGTGCCAGCTCGAGACAGGGGGCCTTGGACGGGGAGCTGTTTTTT.

The chain carries TRBV6-1 and TRBJ2-1; 12 bases map to TRBD2. V was clipped by 8 bases and J by 5 bases; unmatched bases: 7. Germline V gene sequence: CDR1 MNHNS, CDR2 SASEGT. This CDR3 has 15 amino acids. CDR3 sequence reads: CASARLAGEHNEQFF. The CDR3 nucleotides read TGTGCCAGCGCCCGACTAGCGGGGGAGCACAATGAGCAGTTCTTC.

The J gene is TRBJ2-6, the V gene TRBV27; perhaps TRBD2 as D (5 bases). CDR1 is MNHEY and CDR2 is SMNVEV in the germline V gene (reference sequence). The CDR3 is made up of 14 amino acids. Trimming removed 4 bases at V and 3 bases at J, with 7 bases between. CDR3 DNA: TGTGCCAGCAGTTCGGGGAATGGGGCCAACGTCCTGACTTTC. Translation: CASSSGNGANVLTF.

The chain is built from TRBV6-1 and TRBJ2-1, with TRBD1 identical over 8 bases. The V gene end was trimmed by 3 bases and the J gene end by 4 bases; junction bases not matched to a gene: 8. Germline V gene data show CDR1 as MNHNS and CDR2 as SASEGT. The CDR3 is made up of 16 amino acids. The CDR3 reads CASSERTGLVYNEQFF. Written as DNA, the CDR3 is TGTGCCAGCAGTGAGCGGACAGGGCTGGTTTACAATGAGCAGTTCTTC.

The sample holds a few counts of this clonotype. The chain has TRBV24-1 and TRBJ2-2, with a weak D call TRBD2 (6 bases). Germline lookup yields CDR1 KGHDR and CDR2 SFDVKD. The CDR3 runs 16 residues. V lost 4 bases and J 6 bases, leaving 17 bases between the germline ends. The CDR3 loop is CATSDPRGMGPGELFF. The CDR3 DNA reads TGTGCCACCAGTGACCCCCGCGGGATGGGACCCGGGGAGCTGTTTTTT.

The rearrangement uses TRBV4-3 and TRBJ2-1, with D maybe TRBD1 (6 bases). V lost 4 bases and J lost 6, with 19 bases in between. The CDR3 covers 16 residues. The germline V gene has CDR1 LGHNA and CDR2 YSLEER. CDR3 amino acids: CASSRSQGEGINEQFF. CDR3 in DNA: TGCGCCAGCAGCCGGTCACAGGGTGAGGGCATCAATGAGCAGTTCTTC.

The V gene is TRBV2, the J gene TRBJ2-5, with 13 bases fitting TRBD2. V lost 6 bases to trimming and J lost 2 bases; unmatched junction nucleotides: 6. The CDR3 spans 16 residues. Germline assignment: CDR1 SNHLY and CDR2 FYNNEI. The chain's CDR3 is CASRPRTSGRQETQYF. In DNA, the CDR3 is TGTGCCAGCAGACCTAGGACTAGCGGGAGACAAGAGACCCAGTACTTC.

This chain connects TRBV20-1 to TRBJ2-5; D possibly corresponds to TRBD2 (6 bases). The CDR3 runs to 13 residues. CDR1 is DFQATT and CDR2 is SNEGSKA in the germline V gene (reference sequence). Trimming pared 6 bases from V and 4 bases from J, leaving 15 bases between. In DNA, the CDR3 is TGCAGTGCCCGACTAGTGGGGGGAGAGACCCAGTACTTC. Its translation: CSARLVGGETQYF.

This clonotype has only a few counts. The V gene is TRBV30, the J gene TRBJ2-5; 8 bases map to TRBD1. J lost 5 bases, V lost 1 base, and 3 bases had no gene match. The CDR3 consists of 13 residues. The germline V gene encodes CDR1 GTSNPN and CDR2 SVGIG (reference sequence). Here the CDR3 reads CAWSATGVETQYF. CDR3 sequence (DNA): TGTGCCTGGAGTGCGACAGGGGTGGAGACCCAGTACTTC.